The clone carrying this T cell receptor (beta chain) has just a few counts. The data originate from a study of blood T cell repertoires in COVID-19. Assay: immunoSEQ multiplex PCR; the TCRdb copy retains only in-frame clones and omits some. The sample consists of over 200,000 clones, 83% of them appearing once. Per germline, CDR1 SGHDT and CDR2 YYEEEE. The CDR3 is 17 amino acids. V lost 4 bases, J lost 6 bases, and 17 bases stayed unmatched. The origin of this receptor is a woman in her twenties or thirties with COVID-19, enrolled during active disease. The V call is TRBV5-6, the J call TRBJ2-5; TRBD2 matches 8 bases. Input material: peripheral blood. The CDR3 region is CASSQRERERFRQTQYF. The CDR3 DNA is TGTGCCAGCAGCCAGAGAGAGCGGGAGAGGTTTAGACAGACCCAGTACTTC.